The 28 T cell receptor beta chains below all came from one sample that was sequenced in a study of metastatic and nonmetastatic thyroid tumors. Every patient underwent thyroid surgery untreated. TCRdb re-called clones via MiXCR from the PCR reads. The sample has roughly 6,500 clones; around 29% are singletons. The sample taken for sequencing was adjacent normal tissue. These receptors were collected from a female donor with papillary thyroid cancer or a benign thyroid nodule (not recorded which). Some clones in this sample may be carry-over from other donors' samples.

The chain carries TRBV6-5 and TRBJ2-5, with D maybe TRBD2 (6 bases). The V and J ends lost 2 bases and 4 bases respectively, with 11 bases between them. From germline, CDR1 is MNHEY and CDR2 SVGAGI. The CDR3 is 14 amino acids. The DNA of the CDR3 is TGTGCCAGCAGTTACGTCGGGAGTCGAGAGACCCAGTACTTC. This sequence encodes CASSYVGSRETQYF.

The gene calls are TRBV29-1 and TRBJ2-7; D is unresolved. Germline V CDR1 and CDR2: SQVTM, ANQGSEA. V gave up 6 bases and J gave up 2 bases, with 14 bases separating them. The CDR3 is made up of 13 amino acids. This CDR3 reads CSVAPWSTYEQYF. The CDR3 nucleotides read TGCAGCGTGGCCCCATGGTCAACCTACGAGCAGTACTTC.

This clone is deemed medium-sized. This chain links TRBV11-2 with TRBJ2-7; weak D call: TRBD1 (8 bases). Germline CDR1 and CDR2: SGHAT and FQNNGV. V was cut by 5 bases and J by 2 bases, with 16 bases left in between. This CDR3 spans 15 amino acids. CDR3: CASSLDRGGTYEQYF. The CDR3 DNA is TGTGCCAGCAGCCTCGACAGGGGAGGGACCTACGAGCAGTACTTC.

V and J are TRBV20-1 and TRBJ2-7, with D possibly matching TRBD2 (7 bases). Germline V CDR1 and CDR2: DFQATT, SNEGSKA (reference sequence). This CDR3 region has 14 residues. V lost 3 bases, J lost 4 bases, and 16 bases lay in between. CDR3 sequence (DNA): TGCAGTGCTAGCCCGCTGGGAGGGGGGTACGAGCAGTACTTC. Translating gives CSASPLGGGYEQYF.

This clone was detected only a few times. In DNA form, the CDR3 reads TGTGCCAGTAGTCCATTATCGTCAGGCTACGAGCAGTACTTC. It codes for CASSPLSSGYEQYF. The chain couples TRBV19 to TRBJ2-7; D is ambiguous. V was trimmed by 5 bases and J by 3 bases, leaving 14 bases between them. This CDR3 has 14 amino acids. Per the germline V gene, CDR1 is LNHDA and CDR2 is SQIVND (reference sequence).

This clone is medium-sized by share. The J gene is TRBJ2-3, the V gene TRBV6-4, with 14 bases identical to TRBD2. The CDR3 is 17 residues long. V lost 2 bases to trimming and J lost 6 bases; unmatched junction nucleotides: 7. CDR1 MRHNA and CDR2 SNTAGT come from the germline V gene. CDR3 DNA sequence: TGTGCCAGCAGTGACGCGGGGACTAGCGGGAGAAAGGATACGCAGTATTTT. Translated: CASSDAGTSGRKDTQYF.

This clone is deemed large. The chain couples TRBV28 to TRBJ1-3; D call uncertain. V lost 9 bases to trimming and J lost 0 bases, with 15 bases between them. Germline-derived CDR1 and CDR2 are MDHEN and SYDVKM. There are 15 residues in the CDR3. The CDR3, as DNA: TGTGCCAGTTCCCGCGGGCTCCGCTCTGGAAACACCATATATTTT. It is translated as CASSRGLRSGNTIYF.

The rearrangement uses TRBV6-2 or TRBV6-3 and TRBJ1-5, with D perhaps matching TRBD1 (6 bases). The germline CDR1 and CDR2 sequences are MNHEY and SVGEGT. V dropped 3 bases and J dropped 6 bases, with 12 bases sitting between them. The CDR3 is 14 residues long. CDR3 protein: CASSYGQGIQPQHF. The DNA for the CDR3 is TGTGCCAGCAGTTATGGGCAGGGGATTCAGCCCCAGCATTTT.

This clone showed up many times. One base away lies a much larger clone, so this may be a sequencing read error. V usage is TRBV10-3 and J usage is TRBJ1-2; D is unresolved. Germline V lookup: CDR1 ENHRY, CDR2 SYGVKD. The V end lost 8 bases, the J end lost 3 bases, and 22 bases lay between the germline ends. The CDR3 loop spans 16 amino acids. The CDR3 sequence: CAILRAGLSGDYGYTF. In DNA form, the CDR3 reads TGTGCCATCCTTCGGGCAGGTCTTTCAGGTGACTATGGCTACACCTTC.

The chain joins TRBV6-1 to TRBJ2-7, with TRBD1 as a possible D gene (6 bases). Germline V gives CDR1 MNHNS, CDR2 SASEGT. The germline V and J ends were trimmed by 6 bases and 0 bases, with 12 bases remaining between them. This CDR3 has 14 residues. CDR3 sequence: CASRAGTLSYEQYF. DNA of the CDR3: TGTGCCAGCAGAGCCGGGACACTCTCCTACGAGCAGTACTTC.

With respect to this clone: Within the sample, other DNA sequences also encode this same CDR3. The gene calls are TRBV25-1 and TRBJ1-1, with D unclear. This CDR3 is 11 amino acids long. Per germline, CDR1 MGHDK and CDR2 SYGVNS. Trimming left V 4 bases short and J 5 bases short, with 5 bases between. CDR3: CASSVGTEAFF. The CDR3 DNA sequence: TGTGCCAGCAGTGTAGGGACTGAAGCTTTCTTT. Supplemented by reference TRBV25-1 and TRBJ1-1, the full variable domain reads EADIYQTPRYLVIGTGKKITLECSQTMGHDKMYWYQQDPGMELHLIHYSYGVNSTEKGDLSSESTVSRIRTEHFPLTLESARPSHTSQYLCASSVGTEAFFGQGTRLTVV.

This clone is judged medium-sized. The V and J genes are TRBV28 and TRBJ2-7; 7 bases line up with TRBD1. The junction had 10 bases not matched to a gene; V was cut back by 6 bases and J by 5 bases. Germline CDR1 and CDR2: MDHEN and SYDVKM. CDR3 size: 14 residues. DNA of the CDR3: TGTGCCAGCAGGCGACACAGGGGTGGCAACGAGCAGTACTTC. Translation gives CASRRHRGGNEQYF.

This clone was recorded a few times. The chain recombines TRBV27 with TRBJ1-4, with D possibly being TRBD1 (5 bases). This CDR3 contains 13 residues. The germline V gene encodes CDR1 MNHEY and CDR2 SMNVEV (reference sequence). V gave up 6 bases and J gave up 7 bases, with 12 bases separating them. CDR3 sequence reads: CASSPYGGEKLFF. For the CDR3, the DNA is TGTGCCAGCAGCCCCTATGGGGGTGAAAAACTGTTTTTT.

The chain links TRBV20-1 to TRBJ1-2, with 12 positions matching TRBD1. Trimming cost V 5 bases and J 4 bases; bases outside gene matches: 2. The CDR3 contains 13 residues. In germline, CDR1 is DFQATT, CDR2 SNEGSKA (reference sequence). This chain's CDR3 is CSAGTGGGYGYTF. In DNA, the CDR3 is TGCAGTGCTGGGACAGGGGGCGGCTATGGCTACACCTTC.

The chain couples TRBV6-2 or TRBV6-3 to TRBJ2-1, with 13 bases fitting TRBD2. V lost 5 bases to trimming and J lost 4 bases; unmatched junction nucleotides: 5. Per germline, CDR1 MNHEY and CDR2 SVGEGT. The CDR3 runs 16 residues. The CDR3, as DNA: TGTGCCAGCAGTCCGACTAGCGGGAGGAGGTACAATGAGCAGTTCTTC. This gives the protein CASSPTSGRRYNEQFF.

For the CDR3, the DNA is TGTGCCAGCAGTTTCGGAGGCCCCAGCTCTGGAAACACCATATATTTT. Its translation: CASSFGGPSSGNTIYF. The V call is TRBV12-3 or TRBV12-4, the J call TRBJ1-3; D is unresolved. Trimming took off 3 bases at V and 0 bases at J, with 12 bases between the two ends. This CDR3 is built from 16 residues.

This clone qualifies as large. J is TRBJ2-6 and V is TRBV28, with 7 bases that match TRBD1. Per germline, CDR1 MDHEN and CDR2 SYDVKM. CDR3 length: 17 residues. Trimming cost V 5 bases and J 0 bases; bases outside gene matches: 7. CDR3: CASSNRGQLSGANVLTF. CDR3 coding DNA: TGTGCCAGCAGTAACAGGGGTCAACTCTCTGGGGCCAACGTCCTGACTTTC. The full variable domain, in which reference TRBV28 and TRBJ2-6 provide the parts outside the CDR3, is DVKVTQSSRYLVKRTGEKVFLECVQDMDHENMFWYRQDPGLGLRLIYFSYDVKMKEKGDIPEGYSVSREKKERFSLILESASTNQTSMYLCASSNRGQLSGANVLTFGAGSRLTVL.

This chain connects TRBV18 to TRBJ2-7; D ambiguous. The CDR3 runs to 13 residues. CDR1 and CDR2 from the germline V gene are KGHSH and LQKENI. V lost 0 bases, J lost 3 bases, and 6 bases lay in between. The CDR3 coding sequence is TGTGCCAGCTCACCACCGGGCAACTACGAGCAGTACTTC. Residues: CASSPPGNYEQYF. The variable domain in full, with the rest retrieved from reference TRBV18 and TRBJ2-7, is NAGVMQNPRHLVRRRGQEARLRCSPMKGHSHVYWYRQLPEEGLKFMVYLQKENIIDESGMPKERFSAEFPKEGPSILRIQQVVRGDSAAYFCASSPPGNYEQYFGPGTRLTVT.

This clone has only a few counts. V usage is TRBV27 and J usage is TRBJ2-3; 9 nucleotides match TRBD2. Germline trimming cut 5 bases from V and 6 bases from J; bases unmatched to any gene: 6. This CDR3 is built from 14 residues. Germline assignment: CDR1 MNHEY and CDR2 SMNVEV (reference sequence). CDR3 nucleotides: TGTGCCAGCAGTATTAGCGGGAGAGGGGATACGCAGTATTTT. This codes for CASSISGRGDTQYF.

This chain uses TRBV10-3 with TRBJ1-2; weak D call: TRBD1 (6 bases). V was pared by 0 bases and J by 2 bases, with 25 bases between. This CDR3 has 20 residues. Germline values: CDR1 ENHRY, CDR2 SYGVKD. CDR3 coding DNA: TGTGCCATCAGTGAGTCTGATATACTAGACTGGGGGGCGCCCAACTATGGCTACACCTTC. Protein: CAISESDILDWGAPNYGYTF.

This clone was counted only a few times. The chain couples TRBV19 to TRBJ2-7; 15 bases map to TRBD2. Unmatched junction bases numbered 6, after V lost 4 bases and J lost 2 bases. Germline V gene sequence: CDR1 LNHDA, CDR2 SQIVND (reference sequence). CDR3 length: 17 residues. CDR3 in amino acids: CASSRGLAGGSPYEQYF. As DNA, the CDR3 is TGTGCCAGTAGTAGAGGACTAGCGGGGGGGTCTCCCTACGAGCAGTACTTC.

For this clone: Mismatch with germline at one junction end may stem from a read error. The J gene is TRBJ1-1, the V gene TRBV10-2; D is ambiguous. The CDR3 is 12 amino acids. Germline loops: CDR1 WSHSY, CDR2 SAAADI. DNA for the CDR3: TGCGCCAGCATTGGAGGGAACACTGAAGCTGTCTTT. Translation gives CASIGGNTEAVF.

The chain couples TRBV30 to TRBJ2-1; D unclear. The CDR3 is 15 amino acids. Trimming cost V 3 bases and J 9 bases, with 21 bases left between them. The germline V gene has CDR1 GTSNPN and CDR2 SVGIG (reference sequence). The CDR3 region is CAWSNQEILFPEQFF. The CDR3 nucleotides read TGTGCCTGGAGCAACCAGGAAATCCTGTTTCCTGAGCAGTTCTTC.

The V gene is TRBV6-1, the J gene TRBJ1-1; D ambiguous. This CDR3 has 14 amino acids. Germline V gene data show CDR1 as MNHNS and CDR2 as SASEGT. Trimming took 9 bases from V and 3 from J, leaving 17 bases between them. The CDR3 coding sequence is TGTGCCAGTGCAGAGGCGTTGGGTGACACTGAAGCTTTCTTT. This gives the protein CASAEALGDTEAFF.

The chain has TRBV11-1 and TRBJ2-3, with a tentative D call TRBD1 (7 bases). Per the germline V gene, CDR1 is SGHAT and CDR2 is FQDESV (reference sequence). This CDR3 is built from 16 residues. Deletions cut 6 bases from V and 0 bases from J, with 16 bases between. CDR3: CASRNWAGGSTDTQYF. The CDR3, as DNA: TGTGCCAGCAGAAATTGGGCAGGGGGGAGCACAGATACGCAGTATTTT.

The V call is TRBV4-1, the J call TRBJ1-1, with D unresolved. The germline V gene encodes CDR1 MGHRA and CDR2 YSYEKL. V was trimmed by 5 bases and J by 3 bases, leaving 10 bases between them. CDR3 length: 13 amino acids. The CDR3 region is CASSLSGDTEAFF. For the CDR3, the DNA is TGCGCCAGCAGCTTAAGTGGTGACACTGAAGCTTTCTTT.

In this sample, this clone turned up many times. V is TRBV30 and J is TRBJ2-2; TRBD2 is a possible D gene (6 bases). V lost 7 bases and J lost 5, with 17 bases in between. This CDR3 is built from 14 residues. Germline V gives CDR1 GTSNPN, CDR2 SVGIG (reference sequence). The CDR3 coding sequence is TGTGCCTCCACCCGGGACGGAGGGACCGGGGAGCTGTTTTTT. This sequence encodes CASTRDGGTGELFF.

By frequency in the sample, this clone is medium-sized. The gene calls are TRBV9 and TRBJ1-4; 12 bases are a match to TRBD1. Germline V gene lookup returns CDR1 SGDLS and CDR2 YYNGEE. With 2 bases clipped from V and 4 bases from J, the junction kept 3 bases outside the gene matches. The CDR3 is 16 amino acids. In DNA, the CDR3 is TGTGCCAGCAGCGTGGGACAGGGGGCCTTTAATGAAAAACTGTTTTTT. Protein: CASSVGQGAFNEKLFF.